The clone carrying this T cell receptor (beta chain) was seen a few times. Its antigen is still unknown. The CDR3 spans 16 residues. CDR1 and CDR2 from the germline V gene are MNHEY and SVGAGI. Trimming took off 0 bases at V and 5 bases at J, with 15 bases between the two ends. This sample stems from a study of T cells after yellow fever vaccination. Study-level results: Abundant bulk-population clonotypes could contaminate the FACS-sorted repertoires.

They built TCR cDNA with 5'RACE template switching, a step that put in a universal primer site and UMIs. One entry per CDR3 protein, called by TCRdb with MiXCR from the 5' RACE reads. The sample records some 420,000 distinct CDR3 sequences, around 19% being singletons. The chain links TRBV6-5 to TRBJ2-3, with a tentative D call TRBD2 (5 bases). The sample here was PBMCs, taken before the yellow fever booster vaccination. The sequence derives from a man aged 18 to 30 who received the YFV17D yellow fever vaccine. The CDR3 DNA sequence: TGTGCCAGCAGTTACTCGGATACGGGGAGTGGAGATACGCAGTATTTT. It yields the protein CASSYSDTGSGDTQYF.